A single sample is the source of the 25 T cell receptor beta chains below, sequenced in a study of blood T cell repertoires in COVID-19. Clones were sequenced by immunoSEQ multiplex PCR, and TCRdb holds only the in-frame ones, with some missing. The data contain over 130,000 clones, roughly 80% of them seen just once; the ten biggest clones take up under 5%. The source material was peripheral blood. The receptors were gathered from a woman in her sixties with acute or convalescent COVID-19.

The rearrangement uses TRBV4-1 and TRBJ2-1; 7 positions match TRBD1. Germline V lookup: CDR1 MGHRA, CDR2 YSYEKL. This CDR3 has 18 residues. The ends lost 3 bases at V and 1 base at J; junction bases unmatched: 12. CDR3 DNA sequence: TGCGCCAGCAGCCACACGGAGAGGGGGCAAAGTTCCTACAATGAGCAGTTCTTC. Encoded protein: CASSHTERGQSSYNEQFF.

This clone was seen just once. The V gene is TRBV7-2, the J gene TRBJ2-1, with 7 bases that match TRBD1. The CDR3 is 15 residues long. Germline V gives CDR1 SGHTA, CDR2 FQGNSA. J lost 2 bases, V lost 5 bases, and 6 bases had no gene match. The CDR3 DNA reads as TGTGCCAGCAGCATCAGACAGGGTGCCTACAATGAGCAGTTCTTC. Amino acids: CASSIRQGAYNEQFF. The full variable domain, its missing parts supplied by reference TRBV7-2 and TRBJ2-1, is GAGVSQSPSNKVTEKGKDVELRCDPISGHTALYWYRQSLGQGLEFLIYFQGNSAPDKSGLPSDRFSAERTGGSVSTLTIQRTQQEDSAVYLCASSIRQGAYNEQFFGPGTRLTVL.

This clone was recorded a few times. The chain has TRBV2 and TRBJ1-5; 11 nucleotides match TRBD1. V dropped 4 bases and J dropped 5; count of bases not matched to a gene: 4. This CDR3 region has 15 residues. In germline, CDR1 is SNHLY, CDR2 FYNNEI. The CDR3 DNA reads TGTGCCAGCAGTGGGGGACAGGGGGTTTATCAGCCCCAGCATTTT. Protein product: CASSGGQGVYQPQHF. The whole variable domain, remainder taken from reference TRBV2 and TRBJ1-5, is EPEVTQTPSHQVTQMGQEVILRCVPISNHLYFYWYRQILGQKVEFLVSFYNNEISEKSEIFDDQFSVERPDGSNFTLKIRSTKLEDSAMYFCASSGGQGVYQPQHFGDGTRLSIL.

J is TRBJ2-7 and V is TRBV19; D remains unclear. The V gene's germline CDR1 is LNHDA and CDR2 SQIVND (reference sequence). V was clipped by 6 bases and J by 0 bases, with 15 bases between them. This CDR3 is 15 amino acids long. CDR3 residues: CASSEVADLSYEQYF. The CDR3, as DNA: TGTGCCAGTAGCGAGGTGGCAGACCTCTCCTACGAGCAGTACTTC.

V gene TRBV7-3 combines with J gene TRBJ1-2; 7 nucleotides agree with TRBD1. The CDR3 runs to 15 residues. The trim removed 1 base at V and 0 bases at J, leaving 2 bases unmatched. Germline CDR1 is SGHTA and CDR2 is FQGTGA. The CDR3 is CASSLKTGANYGYTF. The CDR3 DNA is TGTGCCAGCAGCTTAAAAACAGGGGCTAACTATGGCTACACCTTC.

The gene calls are TRBV27 and TRBJ1-2, with D perhaps matching TRBD1 (6 bases). Germline lookup yields CDR1 MNHEY and CDR2 SMNVEV (reference sequence). V lost 3 bases and J lost 7, with 15 bases in between. The CDR3 extends over 14 amino acids. CDR3 in amino acids: CASSFSGVVGGYTF. The CDR3 DNA reads as TGTGCCAGCAGTTTCTCAGGGGTAGTTGGTGGCTACACCTTC.

The rearrangement uses TRBV3-1 (or the pseudogene TRBV3-2) and TRBJ2-7, with D maybe TRBD1 (6 bases). This CDR3 has 15 amino acids. V lost 1 base to trimming and J lost 1 base, with 11 bases between them. In germline, CDR1 is LGHDT, CDR2 YNNKEL (reference sequence). The CDR3 region has the DNA TGTGCCAGCAGCCAAGTCGGGACACTTTCCTACGAGCAGTACTTC. It specifies CASSQVGTLSYEQYF.

This chain joins TRBV28 and TRBJ2-6; D gene ambiguous. The CDR3 is made up of 14 amino acids. In germline, CDR1 is MDHEN, CDR2 SYDVKM. Trimming cost V 5 bases and J 0 bases, with 5 bases left between them. Here the CDR3 DNA reads TGTGCCAGCAGTCCTCTCTCTGGGGCCAACGTCCTGACTTTC. It encodes CASSPLSGANVLTF.

This clone was counted between two and nine times. This sequence joins TRBV5-1 and TRBJ1-2; D not certain. This CDR3 comprises 14 residues. V was clipped by 4 bases and J by 1 base, with 11 bases between them. Germline lookup yields CDR1 SGHRS and CDR2 YFSETQ. The CDR3 sequence is CASSPLGGNYGYTF. CDR3 sequence (DNA): TGCGCCAGCAGCCCATTAGGCGGTAACTATGGCTACACCTTC.

In its sample, this clone was seen once. The V gene is TRBV27, the J gene TRBJ2-7, with 13 bases matching TRBD2. Germline loops: CDR1 MNHEY, CDR2 SMNVEV (reference sequence). Germline trimming cut 9 bases from V and 6 bases from J; bases unmatched to any gene: 11. The length of the CDR3 is 15 residues. CDR3 DNA: TGTGCCAGTTCTCCCCCACGACTAGCGGGAGGCGAGCAGTACTTC. It specifies CASSPPRLAGGEQYF.

The V gene is TRBV18, the J gene TRBJ2-1, with TRBD2 matching 11 bases. Germline-derived CDR1 and CDR2 are KGHSH and LQKENI. Germline trimming cut 6 bases from V and 6 bases from J; bases unmatched to any gene: 7. The CDR3 runs to 15 residues. The CDR3 region has the DNA TGTGCCAGCTCGCCGACTAGCGGGACAGGCAATGAGCAGTTCTTC. This sequence encodes CASSPTSGTGNEQFF.

The count of this clone is one. The chain couples TRBV5-4 to TRBJ1-1; 8 bases are a match to TRBD1. The CDR3 spans 16 residues. From germline, CDR1 is SGHNT and CDR2 YYREEE (reference sequence). V gave up 5 bases and J gave up 1 base; unmatched junction bases: 10. Here the CDR3 reads CASSTTGTGENTEAFF. CDR3 sequence (DNA): TGTGCCAGCAGTACCACGGGGACAGGAGAGAACACTGAAGCTTTCTTT.

The chain recombines TRBV7-2 with TRBJ2-7, with TRBD2 as a possible D gene (5 bases). This CDR3 contains 13 residues. V dropped 7 bases and J dropped 0 bases, with 10 bases sitting between them. CDR1 is SGHTA and CDR2 is FQGNSA in the germline V gene. The CDR3 loop is CASKDFASYEQYF. CDR3 nucleotide sequence: TGTGCCAGCAAGGACTTCGCCTCCTACGAGCAGTACTTC. The full variable domain, completed using reference TRBV7-2 and TRBJ2-7, is GAGVSQSPSNKVTEKGKDVELRCDPISGHTALYWYRQSLGQGLEFLIYFQGNSAPDKSGLPSDRFSAERTGGSVSTLTIQRTQQEDSAVYLCASKDFASYEQYFGPGTRLTVT.

The chain carries TRBV5-4 and TRBJ2-7; 9 positions match TRBD2. The ends lost 0 bases at V and 4 bases at J; junction bases unmatched: 8. In germline, CDR1 is SGHNT, CDR2 YYREEE (reference sequence). The length of the CDR3 is 16 residues. The CDR3 reads CASSLGTSVKAYEQYF. CDR3 nucleotide sequence: TGTGCCAGCAGCTTGGGGACTAGCGTGAAGGCTTACGAGCAGTACTTC. The whole variable domain, remainder taken from reference TRBV5-4 and TRBJ2-7, is ETGVTQSPTHLIKTRGQQVTLRCSSQSGHNTVSWYQQALGQGPQFIFQYYREEENGRGNFPPRFSGLQFPNYSSELNVNALELDDSALYLCASSLGTSVKAYEQYFGPGTRLTVT.

The CDR3 region has the DNA TGTGCCACCAAGGGCAGGGCGCAGGTAGACACCGGGGAGCTGTTTTTT. Protein sequence: CATKGRAQVDTGELFF. The chain links TRBV19 to TRBJ2-2; D may be TRBD1 (5 bases). Germline CDR1 LNHDA, CDR2 SQIVND (reference sequence). This CDR3 is built from 16 residues. Trimming removed 10 bases at V and 3 bases at J, with 21 bases between.

The chain carries TRBV4-1 and TRBJ2-7, with D perhaps matching TRBD1 (6 bases). V shed 4 bases and J shed 5 bases, with 12 bases lying between them. The V gene's germline CDR1 is MGHRA and CDR2 YSYEKL. The length of the CDR3 is 13 residues. The CDR3 protein is CASSPIYRDEQYF. Written as DNA, the CDR3 is TGCGCCAGCAGCCCAATCTACAGGGACGAGCAGTACTTC.

This chain uses TRBV28 with TRBJ1-3, with D unresolved. CDR3 length: 16 residues. CDR1 MDHEN and CDR2 SYDVKM come from the germline V gene. Trimming removed 3 bases from V and 1 base from J, with 13 bases in between. The CDR3 DNA follows: TGTGCCAGCAGTTTTGTACGAGGACTTTCTGGAAACACCATATATTTT. Its protein product is CASSFVRGLSGNTIYF. The entire variable domain, with the rest obtained from reference TRBV28 and TRBJ1-3, is as follows: DVKVTQSSRYLVKRTGEKVFLECVQDMDHENMFWYRQDPGLGLRLIYFSYDVKMKEKGDIPEGYSVSREKKERFSLILESASTNQTSMYLCASSFVRGLSGNTIYFGEGSWLTVV.

V gene TRBV27 combines with J gene TRBJ1-6; D gene uncertain. Between the trimmed V and J ends, which lost 4 bases and 9 bases, there was a span of 10 bases. CDR1 MNHEY and CDR2 SMNVEV come from the germline V gene (reference sequence). The CDR3 runs to 13 residues. In DNA form, the CDR3 reads TGTGCCAGCAGTTCCCGGGGAAGTTCACCCCTCCACTTT. Its protein is CASSSRGSSPLHF.

The rearrangement joins TRBV6-5 to TRBJ1-3, with 10 bases fitting TRBD1. This CDR3 comprises 15 residues. From germline, CDR1 is MNHEY and CDR2 SVGAGI. Trimming at V came to 6 bases and at J to 11 bases, leaving 13 bases not matched to a gene. CDR3 bases: TGTGCCAGCAGCGGAGGGACAGGGGAACGTACGGCCATATATTTT. Amino acids: CASSGGTGERTAIYF.

This clone was counted a few times. The V and J genes are TRBV5-8 and TRBJ2-7; 7 bases match TRBD2. The CDR3 totals 15 residues. Germline V gives CDR1 SGHTS, CDR2 YDEGEE. Trimming cost V 3 bases and J 6 bases; bases outside gene matches: 12. DNA of the CDR3: TGTGCCAGCAGCTGGGGGGGTACCCCGAGAGCCGAGCAGTACTTC. Encoded protein: CASSWGGTPRAEQYF.

The rearrangement joins TRBV19 to TRBJ1-5, with D uncertain. V was shortened by 1 base and J by 7 bases, with 14 bases between the two germline ends. Germline V lookup: CDR1 LNHDA, CDR2 SQIVND (reference sequence). The CDR3 totals 15 residues. The CDR3 bases are TGTGCCAGTAGTATAGCATCCCCCGGGAACCAGCCCCAGCATTTT. It yields the protein CASSIASPGNQPQHF.

This rearrangement joins TRBV4-2 to TRBJ1-3; 7 bases agree with TRBD1. Looked up from germline, CDR1 is LGHNA and CDR2 is YNFKEQ. The trim removed 3 bases at V and 1 base at J, leaving 3 bases unmatched. The CDR3 is made up of 15 amino acids. In DNA, the CDR3 is TGTGCCAGCAGCCAGGAGACAGGGTCTGGAAACACCATATATTTT. Amino acid sequence: CASSQETGSGNTIYF.

The gene calls are TRBV5-1 and TRBJ2-3, with D unresolved. This CDR3 spans 15 amino acids. Between the trimmed V and J ends, which lost 2 bases and 6 bases, there was a span of 16 bases. Germline V gene lookup returns CDR1 SGHRS and CDR2 YFSETQ. CDR3 sequence reads: CASSFVLGYSDTQYF. CDR3 nucleotide sequence: TGCGCCAGCAGCTTCGTGCTAGGATACTCGGATACGCAGTATTTT.

V and J are TRBV16 and TRBJ1-1; 7 nucleotides agree with TRBD1. The germline V gene has CDR1 KGHSY and CDR2 FQNENV. After removal of 4 bases from V and 1 base from J, the junction contained 3 bases not matched to a gene. This CDR3 spans 14 amino acids. CDR3 protein: CASSRRQGNTEAFF. The CDR3, as DNA: TGTGCCAGCAGCCGTCGACAGGGGAACACTGAAGCTTTCTTT.

The gene calls are TRBV19 and TRBJ2-1, with TRBD2 identical over 7 bases. The CDR3 is 14 amino acids. V was pared by 6 bases and J by 5 bases, with 7 bases of the junction left unmatched. Germline CDR1 LNHDA, CDR2 SQIVND (reference sequence). The CDR3: CASRVGLENNEQFF. CDR3 nucleotides: TGTGCCAGTAGGGTCGGACTAGAGAACAATGAGCAGTTCTTC. The variable domain in full, with the rest retrieved from reference TRBV19 and TRBJ2-1, is DGGITQSPKYLFRKEGQNVTLSCEQNLNHDAMYWYRQDPGQGLRLIYYSQIVNDFQKGDIAEGYSVSREKKESFPLTVTSAQKNPTAFYLCASRVGLENNEQFFGPGTRLTVL.